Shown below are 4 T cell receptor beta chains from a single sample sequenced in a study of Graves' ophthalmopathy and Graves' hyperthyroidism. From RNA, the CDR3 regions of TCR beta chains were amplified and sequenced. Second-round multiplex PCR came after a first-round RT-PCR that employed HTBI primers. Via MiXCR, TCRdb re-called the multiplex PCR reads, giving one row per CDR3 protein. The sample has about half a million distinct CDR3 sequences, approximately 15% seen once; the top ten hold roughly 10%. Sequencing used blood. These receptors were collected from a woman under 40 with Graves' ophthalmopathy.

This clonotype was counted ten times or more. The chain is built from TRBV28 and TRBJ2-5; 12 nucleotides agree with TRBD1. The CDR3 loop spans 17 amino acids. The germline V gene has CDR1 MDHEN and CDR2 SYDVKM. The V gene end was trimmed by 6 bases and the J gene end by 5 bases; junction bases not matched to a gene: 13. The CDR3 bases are TGTGCCAGCAGCCCTCTCCCGGGACAGGGGGCTGGTGAGACCCAGTACTTC. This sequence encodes CASSPLPGQGAGETQYF. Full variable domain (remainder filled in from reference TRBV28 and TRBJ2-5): DVKVTQSSRYLVKRTGEKVFLECVQDMDHENMFWYRQDPGLGLRLIYFSYDVKMKEKGDIPEGYSVSREKKERFSLILESASTNQTSMYLCASSPLPGQGAGETQYFGPGTRLLVL.

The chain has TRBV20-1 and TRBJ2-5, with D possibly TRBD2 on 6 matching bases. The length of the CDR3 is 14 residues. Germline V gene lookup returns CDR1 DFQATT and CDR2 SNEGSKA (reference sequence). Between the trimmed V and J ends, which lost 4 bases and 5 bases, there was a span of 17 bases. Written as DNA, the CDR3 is TGCAGTGCTAAAAGCGGAGGGGCCGTGGAGACCCAGTACTTC. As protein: CSAKSGGAVETQYF.

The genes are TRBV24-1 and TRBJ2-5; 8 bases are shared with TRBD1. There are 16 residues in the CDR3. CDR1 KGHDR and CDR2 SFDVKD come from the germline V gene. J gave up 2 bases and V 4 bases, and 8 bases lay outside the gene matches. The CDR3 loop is CATSDPRRDRQETQYF. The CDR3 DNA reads TGTGCCACCAGTGACCCACGCCGGGACAGGCAAGAGACCCAGTACTTC.

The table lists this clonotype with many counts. As DNA, the CDR3 is TGCGCCAGCAGCTTCGGGGCCCGGGAGGGCTACACCTTC. Its protein is CASSFGAREGYTF. The V and J genes are TRBV5-1 and TRBJ1-2; D is perhaps TRBD1 (5 bases). Germline CDR1 reads SGHRS; CDR2 reads YFSETQ. This CDR3 has 13 amino acids. The V end lost 2 bases, the J end lost 8 bases, and 13 bases lay between the germline ends. Complete variable domain (other parts from reference TRBV5-1 and TRBJ1-2): KAGVTQTPRYLIKTRGQQVTLSCSPISGHRSVSWYQQTPGQGLQFLFEYFSETQRNKGNFPGRFSGRQFSNSRSEMNVSTLELGDSALYLCASSFGAREGYTFGSGTRLTVV.